One sample yielded the 2 T cell receptor beta chains listed below, sequenced in a study of T cells after yellow fever vaccination. One entry per CDR3 protein, called by TCRdb with MiXCR from the 5' RACE reads. The sample records a few hundred thousand distinct CDR3 sequences, almost 4% being singletons. Sequencing used PBMCs, obtained 5 days after the yellow fever booster vaccination. The receptor source for this set is a man between 18 and 35 years old who received the YFV17D yellow fever vaccine.

This clonotype was found a few times. V gene TRBV7-9 combines with J gene TRBJ2-1; D call uncertain. In germline, CDR1 is SEHNR, CDR2 FQNEAQ (reference sequence). With 6 bases removed from V and 0 bases from J, the gap between germline ends came to 9 bases. CDR3 size: 14 residues. CDR3 bases: TGTGCCAGCAGGGACCCGAGCTCCTACAATGAGCAGTTCTTC. It is translated as CASRDPSSYNEQFF.

The sample holds a few counts of this clonotype. This chain joins TRBV12-3 or TRBV12-4 and TRBJ1-4, with TRBD1 matching over 8 bases. This CDR3 has 15 residues. V lost 5 bases to trimming and J lost 7 bases; unmatched junction nucleotides: 9. CDR3 coding DNA: TGTGCCAGCAGTCCGCCGGGACAGGAGGGTGAAAAACTGTTTTTT. It is translated as CASSPPGQEGEKLFF.